This is a list of T cell receptor beta chains from one sample in a study of T cells expressing NK-cell markers. From the 5' RACE reads, TCRdb lists one entry per CDR3 protein and no DNA. This sample lists 400,000 to 500,000 distinct CDR3 sequences; its ten largest clones have 7.3%. Sequenced material: blood T cells: a sorted CD56 or NKG2C T cell subset, CD4+ or CD8+ T cells, or bulk PBMC T cells (not recorded which). These TCRs come from a woman between 18 and 70 years old in good health. CDR3s include the opening cysteine and the closing phenylalanine or tryptophan.

J gene,V gene,CDR3 protein
TRBJ2-7,TRBV28,CASSYRVEQYF
TRBJ2-1,TRBV5-6,CASSWGETGGYYNEQFF
TRBJ1-1,TRBV7-6,CASRPPDSPNTEAFF
TRBJ2-2,TRBV20-1,CSAPAGDLTGELFF
TRBJ2-4,TRBV29-1,CSALARGQSKNIQYF
TRBJ1-1,TRBV20-1,CSARGGNTEAFF
TRBJ2-3,TRBV11-2,CASSPEGQGTDTQYF
TRBJ2-2,TRBV20-1,CSARDQSTGAVTGELFF
TRBJ1-1,TRBV7-9,CASTQGASNTEAFF
TRBJ2-3,TRBV6-5,CASSYSSTSAASTDTQYF
TRBJ1-6,TRBV28,CASSRKQGNNSPLHF
TRBJ2-1,TRBV5-1,CASSNGGGEQFF
TRBJ2-5,TRBV12-3/TRBV12-4,CASSFLAAQETQYF
TRBJ2-3,TRBV11-2,CASSSTSGAHTQYF
TRBJ2-3,TRBV7-7,CASSKGTGRTDTQYF
TRBJ2-2,TRBV7-3,CASSPGLAGPGELFF
TRBJ1-1,TRBV12-3/TRBV12-4,CASKHGRSEAFF
TRBJ2-4,TRBV7-9,CASSRPEGAKNIQYF
TRBJ2-1,TRBV19,CASRIAGNYNEQFF
TRBJ2-3,TRBV6-1,CASSATSGGAIRTDTQYF
TRBJ2-5,TRBV28,CASSGVRETQYF
TRBJ2-1,TRBV20-1,CSASLLRHWGYGNEQFF
TRBJ2-3,TRBV7-6,CASSANHLANTQYF
TRBJ2-5,TRBV29-1,CSVLTGLQETQYF
TRBJ2-7,TRBV12-3/TRBV12-4,CASSLGQGYEQYF
TRBJ2-1,TRBV7-3,CASSAWTGERGNEQFF
TRBJ2-3,TRBV10-3,CAISERGTDTQYF
TRBJ2-1,TRBV9,CASSVGRLVQGRGNEQFF
TRBJ2-1,TRBV18,CASSPGLAGVDNEQFF
TRBJ2-7,TRBV7-2,CASSRRDRAYEQYF
TRBJ2-2,TRBV12-3/TRBV12-4,CASSFEQTRSGELFF
TRBJ1-2,TRBV29-1,CSVVFVAGYTF
TRBJ1-1,TRBV15,CATSDDRVATEAFF
TRBJ2-5,TRBV7-9,CASRPRETQYF
TRBJ2-5,TRBV23-1,CASSPRGLQIQETQYF
TRBJ2-3,TRBV7-6,CASSSKEVSRDTQYF
TRBJ2-2,TRBV2,CASRPGQGHFTGELFF
TRBJ1-5,TRBV4-1,CASSQDSNQPQHF
TRBJ2-1,TRBV28,CASSLGPSTYNEQFF
TRBJ2-1,TRBV20-1,CSARVPSGGARGYNEQFF
TRBJ1-4,TRBV12-3/TRBV12-4,CASRSTSAINEKLFF
TRBJ1-3,TRBV7-9,CASSLTRDSGNTIYF
TRBJ2-1,TRBV20-1,CSARDSGWNEQFF
TRBJ2-1,TRBV5-1,CASSLTGSSYNKQFF
TRBJ1-1,TRBV10-3,CASTSVTEAFF
TRBJ1-1,TRBV3-1,CASSQDGGRLDTEAFF
TRBJ2-3,TRBV4-3,CASSQQLAGGGDTQYF
TRBJ2-7,TRBV5-4,CASSFPGRGAYEQYF
TRBJ2-7,TRBV7-2,CASSLRHEQYF
TRBJ2-3,TRBV20-1,CSAVASGRSTDTQYF
TRBJ1-5,TRBV3-1,CASSQLPAHQPQHF
TRBJ2-5,TRBV20-1,CSARNHGLSQETQYF
TRBJ2-5,TRBV12-3/TRBV12-4,CASSRDHFGTQYF
TRBJ1-1,TRBV7-9,CASRVGTNTEAFF
TRBJ2-1,TRBV5-1,CASSTTSGGPYNEQFF